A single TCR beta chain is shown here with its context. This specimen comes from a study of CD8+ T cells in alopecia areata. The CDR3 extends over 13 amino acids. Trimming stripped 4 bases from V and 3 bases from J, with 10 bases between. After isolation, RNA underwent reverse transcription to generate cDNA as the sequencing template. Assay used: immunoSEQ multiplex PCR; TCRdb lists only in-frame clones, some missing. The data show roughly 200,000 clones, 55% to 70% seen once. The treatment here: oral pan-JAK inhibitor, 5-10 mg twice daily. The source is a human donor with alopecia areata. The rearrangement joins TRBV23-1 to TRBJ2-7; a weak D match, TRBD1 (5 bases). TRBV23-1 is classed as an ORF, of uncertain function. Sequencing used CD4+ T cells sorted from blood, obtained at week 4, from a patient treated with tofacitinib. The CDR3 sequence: CASSRQGDYEQYF. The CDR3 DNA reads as TGCGCCAGCAGTCGGCAAGGGGACTACGAGCAGTACTTC.